These 15 T cell receptor beta chains were sequenced from one sample in a study of blood T cell repertoires in COVID-19. The repertoire was sequenced with immunoSEQ multiplex PCR; TCRdb's copy has only in-frame clones and lacks some. The table lists tens of thousands of clones, around 86% of them singletons. Input material: peripheral blood. All receptors come from a human donor in a cohort sampled during active COVID-19.

This chain links TRBV7-9 with TRBJ1-1, with no clear D. The germline V and J ends were trimmed by 7 bases and 4 bases, with 10 bases remaining between them. Germline V gene sequence: CDR1 SEHNR, CDR2 FQNEAQ (reference sequence). The CDR3 extends over 12 amino acids. CDR3 sequence (DNA): TGTGCCAGCAACCCGGGAGGCACTGAAGCTTTCTTT. Its protein product is CASNPGGTEAFF. The complete variable domain, with remaining parts taken from reference TRBV7-9 and TRBJ1-1, reads DTGVSQNPRHKITKRGQNVTFRCDPISEHNRLYWYRQTLGQGPEFLTYFQNEAQLEKSRLLSDRFSAERPKGSFSTLEIQRTEQGDSAMYLCASNPGGTEAFFGQGTRLTVV.

This rearrangement joins TRBV6-1 to TRBJ1-2, with D possibly matching TRBD1 (5 bases). Germline V gene data show CDR1 as MNHNS and CDR2 as SASEGT. V lost 4 bases to trimming and J lost 2 bases, with 26 bases between them. The length of the CDR3 is 19 residues. CDR3 in amino acids: CASSAPTPFLGHLNYGYTF. As DNA, the CDR3 is TGTGCCAGCAGTGCCCCTACCCCTTTTCTCGGACACTTAAACTATGGCTACACCTTC.

This chain links TRBV5-1 with TRBJ2-7; 7 positions agree with TRBD1. V trimming: 3 bases; J trimming: 0 bases; junction bases outside the gene matches: 9. The V gene's germline CDR1 is SGHRS and CDR2 YFSETQ. This CDR3 has 16 residues. CDR3 amino acids: CASSWAGTASSYEQYF. The CDR3 DNA sequence: TGCGCCAGCAGCTGGGCCGGGACAGCCAGCTCCTACGAGCAGTACTTC.

The chain joins TRBV3-1 (or the pseudogene TRBV3-2) to TRBJ1-2, with D hard to call. The CDR3 is 14 residues long. In germline, CDR1 is LGHDT, CDR2 YNNKEL (reference sequence). V lost 4 bases and J lost 7, with 16 bases in between. The CDR3 loop is CASSPLLQSGGYTF. Written as DNA, the CDR3 is TGTGCCAGCAGCCCCCTCTTACAGTCTGGTGGCTACACCTTC.

This chain links TRBV6-5 with TRBJ1-1, with a weak D call TRBD1 (6 bases). The V gene's germline CDR1 is MNHEY and CDR2 SVGAGI. This CDR3 comprises 14 residues. Trimming removed 6 bases from V and 1 base from J, with 12 bases in between. The CDR3 DNA reads TGTGCCAGCAGCCCCTCGGACAGGAACACTGAAGCTTTCTTT. It encodes CASSPSDRNTEAFF.

The chain has TRBV7-9 and TRBJ1-2, with D unresolved. CDR3 length equals 14 residues. Germline V gene lookup returns CDR1 SEHNR and CDR2 FQNEAQ (reference sequence). The V gene lost 3 bases and the J gene lost 3 bases, with 11 bases spanning the gap. CDR3 sequence (DNA): TGTGCCAGCAGCTTGGGCAGCCCCTACTATGGCTACACCTTC. It codes for CASSLGSPYYGYTF.

The J gene is TRBJ1-5, the V gene TRBV6-6; tentatively, D is TRBD1 (5 bases). Deletions cut 6 bases from V and 6 bases from J, with 18 bases between. From germline, CDR1 is MNHNY and CDR2 SVGAGI (reference sequence). There are 15 residues in the CDR3. The chain's CDR3 is CASRTKGLVLQPQHF. CDR3 nucleotides: TGTGCCAGCAGGACCAAGGGGTTGGTACTTCAGCCCCAGCATTTT.

The chain employs TRBV6-1 and TRBJ1-2; D is uncertain. The CDR3 is 13 amino acids. V lost 2 bases and J 7 bases, leaving 11 bases between the germline ends. The V gene's germline CDR1 is MNHNS and CDR2 SASEGT. CDR3 sequence reads: CASSERAGGGYTF. Here the CDR3 DNA reads TGTGCCAGCAGTGAACGGGCGGGAGGTGGCTACACCTTC.

The rearrangement joins TRBV7-6 to TRBJ1-2; 7 nucleotides line up with TRBD1. J gave up 8 bases and V 4 bases, and 13 bases lay outside the gene matches. CDR3 length: 15 amino acids. Germline-derived CDR1 and CDR2 are SGHVS and FNYEAQ. DNA for the CDR3: TGTGCCAGCAGCTCCCGACAGGGAGATAGCGGCGGCTACACCTTC. Protein: CASSSRQGDSGGYTF.

CDR3: CASSLRTGDYEQYF. Here the CDR3 DNA reads TGTGCCAGCAGCTTACGGACAGGAGACTACGAGCAGTACTTC. V gene TRBV7-2 combines with J gene TRBJ2-7; 7 positions agree with TRBD1. Per the germline V gene, CDR1 is SGHTA and CDR2 is FQGNSA. The CDR3 spans 14 residues. J lost 3 bases, V lost 2 bases, and 4 bases had no gene match.

This rearrangement joins TRBV12-3 or TRBV12-4 to TRBJ1-2; 7 nucleotides agree with TRBD1. This CDR3 has 13 amino acids. V was clipped by 6 bases and J by 7 bases; unmatched bases: 8. The CDR3 DNA is TGTGCCAGCAGAACTACAGGGGATCGTGGCTACACCTTC. This codes for CASRTTGDRGYTF.

V and J are TRBV3-1 (or the pseudogene TRBV3-2) and TRBJ1-3, with D possibly matching TRBD1 (5 bases). Germline-derived CDR1 and CDR2 are LGHDT and YNNKEL (reference sequence). The CDR3 is 15 residues long. V gave up 1 base and J gave up 3 bases, with 10 bases separating them. The CDR3 DNA reads TGTGCCAGCAGCCAAGGGCCAGGGATTGGAAACACCATATATTTT. Translating gives CASSQGPGIGNTIYF.

This clone was seen just once. CDR3 amino acids: CASVNDRESYEQYF. The CDR3 DNA reads as TGTGCCAGCGTTAACGACAGGGAATCCTACGAGCAGTACTTC. This sequence joins TRBV2 and TRBJ2-7; TRBD1 aligns across 7 bases. V was pared by 8 bases and J by 1 base, with 8 bases of the junction left unmatched. The CDR3 sequence is 14 residues long. The germline V gene encodes CDR1 SNHLY and CDR2 FYNNEI.

This chain joins TRBV19 and TRBJ2-7; D might be TRBD2 (5 bases). Germline assignment: CDR1 LNHDA and CDR2 SQIVND (reference sequence). The CDR3 contains 16 residues. The V end lost 4 bases, the J end lost 5 bases, and 21 bases lay between the germline ends. Here the CDR3 DNA reads TGTGCCAGTAGTACCCCCGAGAGGGATTCAAGGGACGAGCAGTACTTC. Translating it yields CASSTPERDSRDEQYF.

CDR3 sequence (DNA): TGCGCCAGCAGCTTGGGTCTGGGGACAGGGGGATACGAAAAACTGTTTTTT. Its translation: CASSLGLGTGGYEKLFF. The rearrangement links TRBV5-1 to TRBJ1-4; 11 bases align to TRBD1. V lost 0 bases to trimming and J lost 8 bases; unmatched junction nucleotides: 9. CDR3 size: 17 residues. Germline V gene data show CDR1 as SGHRS and CDR2 as YFSETQ.